This TCR beta chain was recorded in a study of blood T cell repertoires in COVID-19. The germline V gene has CDR1 GTSNPN and CDR2 SVGIG (reference sequence). This CDR3 has 12 residues. V lost 1 base and J 10 bases, leaving 11 bases between the germline ends. In the authors' methods: Reference gene primer amplification yielded estimated nucleated cell counts. This table comes from immunoSEQ multiplex PCR, and its TCRdb copy is limited to in-frame clones, with some not included. That table supplies the V and J calls and clone size; D and trimming were determined from the DNA. The sample lists around 180,000 clones, roughly 80% occurring once.

The sequence was obtained from a woman between 25 and 40 years old with acute or convalescent COVID-19. The chain carries TRBV30 and TRBJ2-1, with D perhaps TRBD1 (5 bases). Sequences were obtained from peripheral blood. The CDR3, as DNA: TGTGCCTGGAGTGAAAGGGGTCGCGAGCAGTTCTTC. Protein product: CAWSERGREQFF. Together with reference TRBV30 and TRBJ2-1, the CDR3 gives the full variable domain: SQTIHQWPATLVQPVGSPLSLECTVEGTSNPNLYWYRQAAGRGLQLLFYSVGIGQISSEVPQNLSASRPQDRQFILSSKKLLLSDSGFYLCAWSERGREQFFGPGTRLTVL.